The clone carrying this TCR beta chain was counted a few times. The sample originates from a study of post-analysis software for immune sequencing data. Unique-molecular-identifier-tagged TCR beta cDNA libraries were used. In TCRdb, the PCR reads were re-called with MiXCR into one record per CDR3 protein. The top ten hold roughly an eighth of the sample, which has about 460,000 distinct CDR3 sequences, under 55% seen once. This sequence was found in a girl between 5 and 17 years old with multiple sclerosis. The sequencing sample was made of blood.

The CDR3 spells CSVVPLNTEAFF. In DNA, the CDR3 is TGCAGCGTTGTCCCCCTGAACACTGAAGCTTTCTTT. The J gene is TRBJ1-1, the V gene TRBV29-1; unclear D gene. CDR1 is SQVTM and CDR2 is ANQGSEA in the germline V gene. V gave up 4 bases and J gave up 0 bases, with 6 bases separating them. The CDR3 consists of 12 residues.